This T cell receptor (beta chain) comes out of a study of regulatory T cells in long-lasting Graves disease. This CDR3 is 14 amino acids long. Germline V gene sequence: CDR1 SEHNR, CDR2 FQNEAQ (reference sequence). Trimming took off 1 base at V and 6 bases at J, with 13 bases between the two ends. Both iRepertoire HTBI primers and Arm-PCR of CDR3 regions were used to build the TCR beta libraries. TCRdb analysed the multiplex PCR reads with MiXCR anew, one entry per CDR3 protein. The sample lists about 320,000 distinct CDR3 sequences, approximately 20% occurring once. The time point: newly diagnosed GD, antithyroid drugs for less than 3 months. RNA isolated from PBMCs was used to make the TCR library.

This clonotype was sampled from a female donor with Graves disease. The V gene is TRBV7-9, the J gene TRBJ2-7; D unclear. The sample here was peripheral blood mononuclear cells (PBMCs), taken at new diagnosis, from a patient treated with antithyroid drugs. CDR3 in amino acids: CASSLVVYDGEQYF. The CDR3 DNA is TGTGCCAGCAGCTTAGTTGTATACGACGGCGAGCAGTACTTC.